The entry that follows covers one TCR beta chain sequence. This record belongs to a study of blood T cell repertoires in COVID-19. The overall study: Samples came from the United States, Italy and Spain, spanning acute and convalescent COVID-19. Sources were T cells, B-cell-depleted T cells, or PBMCs; the material itself was cDNA or gDNA.

Authors' processing steps: Reference gene primer amplification gave estimated nucleated cell counts. Profiling relied on immunoSEQ multiplex PCR, and the TCRdb table lists in-frame clones only, not all of them. For V, J and clone size, that table is used; D and trimming come from the DNA. This sample yields about 220,000 clones, of which under 90% are seen a single time; 3.6% belongs to the top ten. Trimming took 3 bases from V and 7 from J; bases not matched to a gene: 8. Germline V CDR1 and CDR2: DFQATT, SNEGSKA (reference sequence). The CDR3 is 13 residues long. V is TRBV20-1 and J is TRBJ1-2; the match to TRBD1 covers 7 bases. This TCR derives from a woman at least 80 years old with acute or convalescent COVID-19. The sample comprised peripheral blood. The chain's CDR3 is CSASTGVWGGYTF. The CDR3 DNA sequence: TGCAGTGCTAGTACAGGGGTATGGGGTGGCTACACCTTC.